A selection of T cell receptor beta chains follows, all from one sample in a study of Graves' ophthalmopathy and Graves' hyperthyroidism. TCRdb redid the calling of the multiplex PCR reads with MiXCR, one entry per CDR3 protein. The sample holds approximately 210,000 distinct CDR3 sequences, approximately 29% seen once. Sequencing input: peripheral blood. The receptors originated from a man aged 50-60 years with Graves' ophthalmopathy. CDR3s include the opening cysteine and the closing phenylalanine or tryptophan. The D gene is left open where the match is weak. Some rows have no size entry. The others give once, few or many, or a class for an expanded clone.

>TRBV11-2|TRBJ2-2|.|few
TGTGCCAGCAGCCTGCACGGAGAGTCCGGCACCGGGGAGCTGTTTTTT
CASSLHGESGTGELFF
>TRBV6-5|TRBJ2-5|.|many
TGTGCCAGCAGTTACTCGAGACTACGGGAGACCCAGTACTTC
CASSYSRLRETQYF
>TRBV7-2|TRBJ2-7|.|.
TGTGCCAGCAGCCCGACTGCGGGATCTCTTTTCGAGCAGTACTTC
CASSPTAGSLFEQYF
>TRBV7-9|TRBJ2-7|.|many
TGTGCCAGCAGCTTAGGCTCGGACACCGGGGGCGAGCAGTACTTC
CASSLGSDTGGEQYF
>TRBV12-3/TRBV12-4|TRBJ2-5|TRBD1|many
TGTGCCAGCAGTTTAATTGGGACAGGGGTAGAGACCCAGTACTTC
CASSLIGTGVETQYF
>TRBV19|TRBJ2-5|.|many
TGTGCCAGTAGTATAGACAAAGAGACCCAGTACTTC
CASSIDKETQYF
>TRBV3-2|TRBJ2-7|.|many
TGTGCCAGCAGCCAAGATGGTGGACTAGAGAACGAGCAGTACTTC
CASSQDGGLENEQYF
>TRBV6-5|TRBJ1-6|.|.
TGTGCCAGCAGTTTCGGGAGTTCACCCCTCCACTTT
CASSFGSSPLHF
>TRBV7-6|TRBJ2-5|.|.
TGTGCCAGCAGCTTCGAGGGAACGGGCCAGTACTTC
CASSFEGTGQYF
>TRBV5-1|TRBJ2-5|.|many
TGCGCCAGCAGCCCCGAACGGGAAATACAAGAGACCCAGTACTTC
CASSPEREIQETQYF
>TRBV6-1|TRBJ2-6|.|many
TGTGCCTGCAGCAACGGCGGCTCTGGGGCCAACGTCCTGACTTTC
CACSNGGSGANVLTF
>TRBV27|TRBJ1-2|.|many
TGTGCCAGCAGTTTACGCAGGGACCCCTATGGCTACACCTTC
CASSLRRDPYGYTF
>TRBV6-4|TRBJ2-7|TRBD1|few
TGTGCCAGCAGTGACCACGGGACAGGAGTTTCCTACGAGCAGTACTTC
CASSDHGTGVSYEQYF
>TRBV2|TRBJ1-6|.|.
TGTGCCAGCAGTGAGAGGTTAGCAGGCTTTCGGTCACCCCTCCACTTT
CASSERLAGFRSPLHF
>TRBV25-1|TRBJ1-5|TRBD1|many
TGTGCCAGCAGGACAGGGCGTTCGGGCAATCAGCCCCAGCATTTT
CASRTGRSGNQPQHF
>TRBV27|TRBJ1-6|.|.
TGTGCCAGCAGTTTCCCGGGACGGAATACCCTCCACTTT
CASSFPGRNTLHF
>TRBV19|TRBJ1-1|TRBD1|many
TGTGCCAGTAACCGGGGACAGAGGGCCACTGAAGCTTTCTTT
CASNRGQRATEAFF
>TRBV11-1|TRBJ2-5|.|many
TGTGCCAGCAGCTTAGGTGGGACTCCTCAAGAGACCCAGTACTTC
CASSLGGTPQETQYF
>TRBV11-2|TRBJ1-1|TRBD1|.
TGTGCCAGCAGCTTAGGAGGCAGGGGGGTCAACACTGAAACTTTCTTT
CASSLGGRGVNTETFF
>TRBV28|TRBJ2-7|TRBD2|.
TGTGCCAGCAGTTTTAGCGGGAGAAGGCCCCCTTACGAGCAGTACTTC
CASSFSGRRPPYEQYF
>TRBV27|TRBJ1-1|.|many
TGTGCCAGCAGTCCCGGGGACACTGAAGCTTTCTTT
CASSPGDTEAFF
>TRBV28|TRBJ2-7|TRBD2|many
TGTGCCAGCAGTTTAGGACTAGCGGGAGCGGTGCAGTACTTC
CASSLGLAGAVQYF
>TRBV6-5|TRBJ1-6|.|many
TGTGCCAGCAGTTACCAGGCAGGGGACGGTAATTCACCCCTCCACTTT
CASSYQAGDGNSPLHF
>TRBV11-2|TRBJ2-6|.|many
TGTGCCAGCAGCTCCGACGGATGGGCCAACGTCCTGACTTTC
CASSSDGWANVLTF
>TRBV6-6|TRBJ1-2|TRBD1|many
TGTGCCAGCAGTTACGCAGGTTCCGGGACAGGGGATGGCTACACCTTC
CASSYAGSGTGDGYTF
>TRBV19|TRBJ1-1|TRBD1|many
TGTGCCAGTAGTATAGAGGGGACAGCCACTGAAGCTTTCTTT
CASSIEGTATEAFF
>TRBV12-3/TRBV12-4|TRBJ1-2|.|many
TGTGCCAGCAGTCCCTCAGGGTTGGGTAGCGGGGGCTACACCTTC
CASSPSGLGSGGYTF
>TRBV6-1|TRBJ2-7|TRBD1|.
TGTGCCAGCACCCCCTCAGGACAGGGCCGCTACGAGCAGTACTTC
CASTPSGQGRYEQYF
>TRBV6-1|TRBJ2-7|TRBD2|.
TGTGCCAGCAGTGAACAGACTAGCGGCTCCCACGAGCAGTACTTC
CASSEQTSGSHEQYF
>TRBV7-3|TRBJ2-4|TRBD2|many
TGTGCCAGCAGCTCGGGCGGGGGGGATACTCAGTACTTC
CASSSGGGDTQYF
>TRBV28|TRBJ2-7|.|many
TGTGCCAGCAGTCCCCGGGGTTTCGACGAGCAGTACTTC
CASSPRGFDEQYF
>TRBV28|TRBJ2-5|.|.
TGTGCCACCATAAATTGGGCGTTGGGTGAGACCCAGTACTTC
CATINWALGETQYF
>TRBV6-2/TRBV6-3|TRBJ1-1|TRBD1|.
TGTGCCAGCACAAGGACAGGGAACACTGAAGCTTTCTTT
CASTRTGNTEAFF
>TRBV12-3/TRBV12-4|TRBJ1-1|.|.
TGTGCCAGCAACCCCATGGGGGGGATAAACACTGAAGCTTTCTTT
CASNPMGGINTEAFF
>TRBV28|TRBJ2-7|TRBD1|.
TGTGCCAGCAGGGACAGGGACAGGGCCTCCTACGAGCAGTACTTC
CASRDRDRASYEQYF
>TRBV6-5|TRBJ1-6|.|many
TGTGCCAGCAGTTACTCGAGAGTTTCACCCCTCCACTTT
CASSYSRVSPLHF
>TRBV7-6|TRBJ2-7|.|.
TGTGCCAGCACCGAGGGGGCGGGAACCTCCTACGAGCAGTACTTC
CASTEGAGTSYEQYF
>TRBV6-5|TRBJ1-3|.|.
TGTGCCAGCAGTTACTCTCGATTGCAAAACACCATATATTTT
CASSYSRLQNTIYF
>TRBV12-3/TRBV12-4|TRBJ1-5|TRBD1|.
TGTGCCAGCAGAGAGACAGGGTACGATCAGCCCCAGCATTTT
CASRETGYDQPQHF
>TRBV2|TRBJ1-2|.|.
TGTGCCAGCAGTGTCCAAGAGAACTATGGCTACACCTTC
CASSVQENYGYTF
>TRBV12-3/TRBV12-4|TRBJ1-2|.|.
TGTGCCAGCACCCCCCCGGGACACAGTTATGGCTACACCTTC
CASTPPGHSYGYTF